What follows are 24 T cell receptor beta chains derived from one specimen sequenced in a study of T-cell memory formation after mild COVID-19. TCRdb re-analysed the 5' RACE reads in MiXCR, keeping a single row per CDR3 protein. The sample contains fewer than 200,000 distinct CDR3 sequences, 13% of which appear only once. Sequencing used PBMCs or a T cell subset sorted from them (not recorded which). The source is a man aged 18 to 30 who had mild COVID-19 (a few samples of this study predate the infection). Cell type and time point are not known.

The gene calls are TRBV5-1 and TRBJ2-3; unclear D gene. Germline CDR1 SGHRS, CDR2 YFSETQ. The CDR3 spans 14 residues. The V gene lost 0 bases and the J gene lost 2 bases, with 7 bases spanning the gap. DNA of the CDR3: TGCGCCAGCAGCTTGGTTGCTACCACAGATACGCAGTATTTT. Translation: CASSLVATTDTQYF.

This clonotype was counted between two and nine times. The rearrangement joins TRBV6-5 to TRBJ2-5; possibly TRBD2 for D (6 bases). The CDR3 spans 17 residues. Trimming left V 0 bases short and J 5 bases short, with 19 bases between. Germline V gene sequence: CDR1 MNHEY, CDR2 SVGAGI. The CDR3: CASSYSTSSVPGETQYF. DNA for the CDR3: TGTGCCAGCAGTTACTCGACGTCTAGCGTCCCCGGGGAGACCCAGTACTTC.

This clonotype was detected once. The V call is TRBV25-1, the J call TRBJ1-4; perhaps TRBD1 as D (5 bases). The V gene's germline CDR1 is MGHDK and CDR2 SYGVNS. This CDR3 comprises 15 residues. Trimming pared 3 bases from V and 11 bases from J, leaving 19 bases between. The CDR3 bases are TGTGCCAGCAGTGACGTTGGGAGTCGGTGGGGGAAACTGTTTTTT. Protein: CASSDVGSRWGKLFF.

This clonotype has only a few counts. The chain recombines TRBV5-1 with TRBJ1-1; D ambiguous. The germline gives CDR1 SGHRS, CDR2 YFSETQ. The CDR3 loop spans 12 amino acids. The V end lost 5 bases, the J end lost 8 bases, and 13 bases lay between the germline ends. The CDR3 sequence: CASSSFGLEAFF. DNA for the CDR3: TGCGCCAGCAGTTCGTTCGGATTAGAAGCTTTCTTT. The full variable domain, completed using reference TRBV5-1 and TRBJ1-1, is KAGVTQTPRYLIKTRGQQVTLSCSPISGHRSVSWYQQTPGQGLQFLFEYFSETQRNKGNFPGRFSGRQFSNSRSEMNVSTLELGDSALYLCASSSFGLEAFFGQGTRLTVV.

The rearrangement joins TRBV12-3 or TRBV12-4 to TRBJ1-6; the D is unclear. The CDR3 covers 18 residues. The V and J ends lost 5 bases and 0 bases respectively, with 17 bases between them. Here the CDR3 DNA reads TGTGCCAGCAGTCCCCGTCGAGGCGGAGCCTCCTATAATTCACCCCTCCACTTT. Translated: CASSPRRGGASYNSPLHF.

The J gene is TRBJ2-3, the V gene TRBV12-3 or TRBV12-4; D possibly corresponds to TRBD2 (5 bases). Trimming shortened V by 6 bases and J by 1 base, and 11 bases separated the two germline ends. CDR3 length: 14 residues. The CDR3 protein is CASSPDYRTDTQYF. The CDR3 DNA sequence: TGTGCCAGCAGCCCCGACTATCGCACAGATACGCAGTATTTT.

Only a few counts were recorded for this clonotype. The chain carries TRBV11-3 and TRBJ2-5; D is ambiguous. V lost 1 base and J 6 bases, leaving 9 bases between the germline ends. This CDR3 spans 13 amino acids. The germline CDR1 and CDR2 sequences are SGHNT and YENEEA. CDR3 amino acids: CASSLGLGKTQYF. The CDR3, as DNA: TGTGCCAGCAGCTTAGGGCTGGGAAAGACCCAGTACTTC.

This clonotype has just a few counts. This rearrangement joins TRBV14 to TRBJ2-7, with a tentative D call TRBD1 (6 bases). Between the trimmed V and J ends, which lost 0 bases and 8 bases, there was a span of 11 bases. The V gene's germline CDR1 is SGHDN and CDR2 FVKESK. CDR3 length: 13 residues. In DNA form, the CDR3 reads TGTGCCAGCAGCCAAGACCCCCAGGGGAAGCAGTACTTC. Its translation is CASSQDPQGKQYF.

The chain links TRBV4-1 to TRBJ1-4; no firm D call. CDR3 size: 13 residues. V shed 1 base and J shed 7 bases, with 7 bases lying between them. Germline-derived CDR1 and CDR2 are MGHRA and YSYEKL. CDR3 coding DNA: TGCGCCAGCAGCCAAGTTACGCGTGAAAAACTGTTTTTT. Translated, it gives CASSQVTREKLFF.

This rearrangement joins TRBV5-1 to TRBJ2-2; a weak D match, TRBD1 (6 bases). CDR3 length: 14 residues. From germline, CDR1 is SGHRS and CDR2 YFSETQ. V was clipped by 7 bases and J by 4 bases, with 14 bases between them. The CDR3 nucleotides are TGCGCCAGCGGCAGGGGTTTCGGCACCGGGGAGCTGTTTTTT. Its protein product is CASGRGFGTGELFF.

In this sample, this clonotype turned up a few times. The CDR3 region is CASSLFSGNTEAFF. The CDR3 DNA is TGTGCCAGCAGCTTATTTTCGGGGAACACTGAAGCTTTCTTT. The V gene is TRBV7-8, the J gene TRBJ1-1; D not certain. The V gene's germline CDR1 is SGHVS and CDR2 FQNEAQ. This CDR3 is built from 14 residues. Trimming pared 2 bases from V and 1 base from J, leaving 8 bases between.

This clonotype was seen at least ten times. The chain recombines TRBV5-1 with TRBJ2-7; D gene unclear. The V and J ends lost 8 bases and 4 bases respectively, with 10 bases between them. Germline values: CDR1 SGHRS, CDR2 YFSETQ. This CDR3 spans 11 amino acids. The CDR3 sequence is CARFPYYEQYF. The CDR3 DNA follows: TGCGCCAGGTTCCCCTATTACGAGCAGTACTTC.

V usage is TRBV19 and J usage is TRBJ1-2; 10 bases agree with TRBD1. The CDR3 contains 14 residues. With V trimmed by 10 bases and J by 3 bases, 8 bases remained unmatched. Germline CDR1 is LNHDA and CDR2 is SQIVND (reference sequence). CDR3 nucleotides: TGTGCCACTAACTGGGACAGGGGCTACTATGGCTACACCTTC. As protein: CATNWDRGYYGYTF.

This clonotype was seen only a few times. The CDR3 coding sequence is TGCAGTGCTACAGGACAGGGTGGGAACACTGAAGCTTTCTTT. Protein product: CSATGQGGNTEAFF. The chain employs TRBV20-1 and TRBJ1-1, with 8 bases that match TRBD1. The CDR3 is 14 amino acids. Trimming took 4 bases from V and 1 from J; bases not matched to a gene: 5. Per germline, CDR1 DFQATT and CDR2 SNEGSKA (reference sequence).

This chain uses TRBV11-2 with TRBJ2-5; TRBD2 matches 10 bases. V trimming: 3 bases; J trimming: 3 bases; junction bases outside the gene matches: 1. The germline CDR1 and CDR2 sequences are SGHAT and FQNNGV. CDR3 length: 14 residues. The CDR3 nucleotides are TGTGCCAGCAGCTTCGGACTAGCGGAAGAGACCCAGTACTTC. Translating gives CASSFGLAEETQYF.

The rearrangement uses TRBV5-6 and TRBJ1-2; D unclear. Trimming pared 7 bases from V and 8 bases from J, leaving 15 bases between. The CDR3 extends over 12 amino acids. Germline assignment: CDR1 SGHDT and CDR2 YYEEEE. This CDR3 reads CASRWTEGGYTF. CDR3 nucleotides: TGTGCCAGCCGATGGACCGAGGGAGGCTACACCTTC.

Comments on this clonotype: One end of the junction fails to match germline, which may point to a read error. The CDR3 loop reads CASSQASLLIF. The CDR3 DNA sequence: TGTGCCAGCAGCCAAGCCAGTTTGCTAATCTTT. The chain carries TRBV14 and TRBJ1-1; no clear D gene. The CDR3 has 11 residues. From germline, CDR1 is SGHDN and CDR2 FVKESK.

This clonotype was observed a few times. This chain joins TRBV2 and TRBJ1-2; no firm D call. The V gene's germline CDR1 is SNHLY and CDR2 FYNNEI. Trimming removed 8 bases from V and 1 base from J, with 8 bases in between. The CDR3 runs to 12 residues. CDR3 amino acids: CASGRDNYGYTF. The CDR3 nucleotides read TGTGCCAGCGGACGGGATAACTATGGCTACACCTTC.

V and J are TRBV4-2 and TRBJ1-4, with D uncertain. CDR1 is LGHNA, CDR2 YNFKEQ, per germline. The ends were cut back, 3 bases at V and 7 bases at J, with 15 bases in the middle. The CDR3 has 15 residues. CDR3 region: CASSQDGSGREKLFF. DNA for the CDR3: TGTGCCAGCAGCCAGGACGGATCTGGGCGTGAAAAACTGTTTTTT.

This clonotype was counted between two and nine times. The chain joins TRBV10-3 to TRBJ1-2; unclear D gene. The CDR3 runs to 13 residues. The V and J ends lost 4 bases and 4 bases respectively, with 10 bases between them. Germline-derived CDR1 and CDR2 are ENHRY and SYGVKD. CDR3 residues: CAISAADTYGYTF. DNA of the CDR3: TGTGCCATCAGTGCAGCAGACACCTATGGCTACACCTTC.

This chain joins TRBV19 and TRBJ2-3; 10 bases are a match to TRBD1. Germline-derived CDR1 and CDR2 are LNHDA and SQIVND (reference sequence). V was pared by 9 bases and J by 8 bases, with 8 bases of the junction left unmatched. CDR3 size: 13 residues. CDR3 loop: CASRGTGEGTQYF. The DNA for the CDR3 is TGTGCCAGCAGGGGGACAGGGGAGGGTACGCAGTATTTT. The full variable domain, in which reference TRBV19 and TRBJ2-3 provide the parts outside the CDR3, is DGGITQSPKYLFRKEGQNVTLSCEQNLNHDAMYWYRQDPGQGLRLIYYSQIVNDFQKGDIAEGYSVSREKKESFPLTVTSAQKNPTAFYLCASRGTGEGTQYFGPGTRLTVL.

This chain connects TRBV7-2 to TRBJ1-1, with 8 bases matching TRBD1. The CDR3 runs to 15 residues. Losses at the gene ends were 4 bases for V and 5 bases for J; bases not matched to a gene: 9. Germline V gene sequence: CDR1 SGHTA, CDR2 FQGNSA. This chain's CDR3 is CASSSAAGGGTEAFF. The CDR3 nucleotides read TGTGCCAGCAGCTCAGCTGCAGGGGGCGGTACTGAAGCTTTCTTT. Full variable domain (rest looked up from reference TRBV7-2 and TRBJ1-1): GAGVSQSPSNKVTEKGKDVELRCDPISGHTALYWYRQSLGQGLEFLIYFQGNSAPDKSGLPSDRFSAERTGGSVSTLTIQRTQQEDSAVYLCASSSAAGGGTEAFFGQGTRLTVV.

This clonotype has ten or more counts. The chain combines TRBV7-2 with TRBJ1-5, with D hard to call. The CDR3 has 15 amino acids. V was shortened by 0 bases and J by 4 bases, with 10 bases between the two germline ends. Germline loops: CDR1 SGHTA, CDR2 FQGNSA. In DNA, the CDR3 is TGTGCCAGCAGCTTAGCGTACGATTCAAATCAGCCCCAGCATTTT. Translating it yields CASSLAYDSNQPQHF.

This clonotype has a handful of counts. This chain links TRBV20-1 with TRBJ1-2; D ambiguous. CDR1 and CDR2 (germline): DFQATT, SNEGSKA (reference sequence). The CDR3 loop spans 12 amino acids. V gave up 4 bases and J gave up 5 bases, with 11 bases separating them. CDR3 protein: CSAKFDLYGYTF. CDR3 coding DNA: TGCAGTGCTAAGTTTGACCTATATGGCTACACCTTC.